This T cell receptor (beta chain) derives from a study of T cell changes during pregnancy in multiple sclerosis. The CDR3 loop spans 14 amino acids. Germline assignment: CDR1 SQVTM and CDR2 ANQGSEA. Deletions cut 4 bases from V and 0 bases from J, with 10 bases between. This table comes from immunoSEQ multiplex PCR, and its TCRdb copy is limited to in-frame clones, with some not included. This sample has 85,000 to 130,000 clones, with less than 95% found just once. The material sequenced was peripheral blood, taken after pregnancy. The receptor's source is a female donor with multiple sclerosis, enrolled in a pregnancy study. The chain is built from TRBV29-1 and TRBJ2-4, with D perhaps TRBD1 (6 bases). CDR3 coding DNA: TGCAGCGTTGGGGACAAACTAGCCAAAAACATTCAGTACTTC. It specifies CSVGDKLAKNIQYF.